Listed here are 25 T cell receptor beta chains from one sample, sequenced in a study of T cells after posttransplantation cyclophosphamide. Treatment was busulfan-fludarabine conditioning, a marrow graft, and cyclophosphamide on days +3 and +4. Assay: immunoSEQ multiplex PCR; the TCRdb copy retains only in-frame clones and omits some. The sample has about 7,700 clones, none seen only once. Sequencing used PBMCs, obtained nearly 95 days after allogeneic stem cell transplant with posttransplant cyclophosphamide. These receptor sequences come from a female patient aged 60 to 70 who received an allogeneic stem cell transplant from an unrelated donor, was CMV-positive, and had acute GVHD only. Among the T cells, some may be from the graft donor.

This clone was observed many times. The V gene is TRBV12-5, the J gene TRBJ2-2, with D possibly matching TRBD2 (7 bases). CDR1 and CDR2 (germline): LGHNT, FRNRAP. V lost 10 bases to trimming and J lost 0 bases, with 15 bases between them. This CDR3 has 15 amino acids. The CDR3 nucleotides are TGTGCTACTAGGGGGGGAGGGCCGAACACCGGGGAGCTGTTTTTT. It codes for CATRGGGPNTGELFF.

The gene calls are TRBV29-1 and TRBJ2-7; 11 bases are a match to TRBD1. Germline CDR1 reads SQVTM; CDR2 reads ANQGSEA. The V gene end was trimmed by 4 bases and the J gene end by 3 bases; junction bases not matched to a gene: 5. The CDR3 spans 14 residues. CDR3 bases: TGCAGCGTTGGGGGACAGGGGGACATCTACGAGCAGTACTTC. Its translation: CSVGGQGDIYEQYF.

This clone rates as medium-sized. The V call is TRBV10-3, the J call TRBJ2-1, with D possibly matching TRBD2 (6 bases). Trimming removed 0 bases at V and 6 bases at J, with 15 bases between. The CDR3 extends over 16 amino acids. Germline values: CDR1 ENHRY, CDR2 SYGVKD. For the CDR3, the DNA is TGTGCCATCAGTGAGTCTGGCGGGGTCCTGGGCAATGAGCAGTTCTTC. Protein product: CAISESGGVLGNEQFF.

This clone was seen repeatedly, ten times or more. V is TRBV6-2 or TRBV6-3 and J is TRBJ2-7, with D possibly matching TRBD2 (5 bases). This CDR3 is built from 14 residues. The ends were cut back, 7 bases at V and 2 bases at J, with 15 bases in the middle. From germline, CDR1 is MNHEY and CDR2 SVGEGT. The CDR3 sequence: CASTHPGETYEQYF. The CDR3 nucleotides are TGTGCCAGCACCCACCCCGGGGAAACCTACGAGCAGTACTTC.

This clone was detected many times. One end of the junction does not line up with germline, which may come from a read error. The sample contains more than one DNA sequence encoding this CDR3. The rearrangement links TRBV5-4 to TRBJ1-3; the D gene is possibly TRBD1 (5 bases). The CDR3 spans 15 residues. Germline CDR1 is SGHNT and CDR2 is YYREEE (reference sequence). The CDR3 sequence: CASSGDLGSGNTIYF. DNA for the CDR3: TGTGCCAGCAGCGGGGACTTGGGGTCTGGAAACACTATATATTTT.

This clone has a count of ten or more. This sequence joins TRBV11-1 and TRBJ2-6; no definite D call. Per the germline V gene, CDR1 is SGHAT and CDR2 is FQDESV (reference sequence). The CDR3 sequence is 14 residues long. Trimming shortened V by 5 bases and J by 1 base, and 6 bases separated the two germline ends. Written as DNA, the CDR3 is TGTGCCAGCAGCCCGAGGTCTGGGGCCAACGTCCTGACTTTC. It encodes CASSPRSGANVLTF.

This clone was recorded many times. V gene TRBV19 combines with J gene TRBJ2-7; TRBD2 is a possible D gene (6 bases). V lost 3 bases and J 9 bases, leaving 21 bases between the germline ends. This CDR3 is 15 amino acids long. Germline CDR1 is LNHDA and CDR2 is SQIVND (reference sequence). CDR3: CASSINSRVGLLQYF. The CDR3 coding sequence is TGTGCCAGTAGTATTAATTCGAGGGTGGGACTTCTGCAGTACTTC.

This clone has at least ten counts. CDR3 DNA sequence: TGTGCCAGCAGACCCGACAGGGCATCGGAGTTCTTC. This encodes CASRPDRASEFF. The rearrangement joins TRBV28 to TRBJ2-1, with TRBD1 identical over 7 bases. Germline lookup yields CDR1 MDHEN and CDR2 SYDVKM. V shed 6 bases, J shed 14 bases, and the junction held 10 bases outside the gene matches. The CDR3 spans 12 residues. The full variable domain, with the rest looked up from reference TRBV28 and TRBJ2-1, is DVKVTQSSRYLVKRTGEKVFLECVQDMDHENMFWYRQDPGLGLRLIYFSYDVKMKEKGDIPEGYSVSREKKERFSLILESASTNQTSMYLCASRPDRASEFFGPGTRLTVL.

Judged by abundance, this clone is medium-sized. The rearrangement uses TRBV10-3 and TRBJ2-2; D not resolved. The germline gives CDR1 ENHRY, CDR2 SYGVKD. The V end lost 8 bases, the J end lost 0 bases, and 10 bases lay between the germline ends. This CDR3 is 14 amino acids long. CDR3 region: CAIGGATNTGELFF. CDR3 sequence (DNA): TGTGCCATCGGTGGAGCCACGAACACCGGGGAGCTGTTTTTT.

This clone was detected many times. The CDR3 DNA follows: TGTGCCAGTAGTAAAGGAAGAGACAGAGATTATGGCTACACCTTC. Protein product: CASSKGRDRDYGYTF. This chain uses TRBV19 with TRBJ1-2, with D perhaps matching TRBD1 (5 bases). The CDR3 sequence is 15 residues long. Germline assignment: CDR1 LNHDA and CDR2 SQIVND (reference sequence). Trimming pared 4 bases from V and 5 bases from J, leaving 17 bases between.

This clone showed up just a few times. The chain couples TRBV5-1 to TRBJ2-5; 7 bases are a match to TRBD2. J gave up 2 bases and V 3 bases, and 13 bases lay outside the gene matches. The V gene's germline CDR1 is SGHRS and CDR2 YFSETQ. The CDR3 has 17 residues. As DNA, the CDR3 is TGCGCCAGCAGCTGGGGATCCCCTAGCGGTTCACAAGAGACCCAGTACTTC. Translated, it gives CASSWGSPSGSQETQYF.

In this sample, this clone turned up many times. The J gene is TRBJ2-7, the V gene TRBV6-2 or TRBV6-3; 14 bases align to TRBD2. The CDR3 covers 19 residues. The germline V gene encodes CDR1 MNHEY and CDR2 SVGEGT. The V segment lost 7 bases and the J segment 5 bases; nucleotides outside the gene matches: 19. CDR3 sequence: CASTGIGGLAGAFQNEQYF. CDR3 coding DNA: TGTGCCAGCACCGGGATAGGGGGACTAGCGGGAGCTTTTCAAAACGAGCAGTACTTC.

This clone showed up many times. The chain couples TRBV25-1 to TRBJ2-7, with a weak D call TRBD1 (5 bases). This CDR3 has 14 amino acids. Germline assignment: CDR1 MGHDK and CDR2 SYGVNS. V shed 2 bases and J shed 6 bases, with 14 bases lying between them. In nucleotides, the CDR3 is TGTGCCAGCAGTGAACAGGGATCTCCCTCCGAGCAGTACTTC. It yields the protein CASSEQGSPSEQYF.

This clone was recorded many times. This rearrangement joins TRBV29-1 to TRBJ1-1; 7 nucleotides agree with TRBD1. The length of the CDR3 is 13 residues. V was clipped by 6 bases and J by 0 bases; unmatched bases: 4. Germline V CDR1 and CDR2: SQVTM, ANQGSEA. The CDR3 spells CSVTTGMNTEAFF. The CDR3 DNA follows: TGCAGCGTCACGACAGGGATGAACACTGAAGCTTTCTTT.

This chain links TRBV5-1 with TRBJ2-5, with TRBD1 matching over 8 bases. V lost 4 bases and J lost 9; bases outside the gene matches: 14. CDR1 and CDR2 (germline): SGHRS, YFSETQ. This CDR3 has 15 amino acids. The CDR3 spells CASSLGQGPVGAQYF. CDR3 DNA: TGCGCCAGCAGCCTAGGACAGGGCCCTGTAGGGGCCCAGTACTTC.

This clone was found many times. The J gene is TRBJ1-2, the V gene TRBV4-1; a weak D match, TRBD1 (6 bases). In germline, CDR1 is MGHRA, CDR2 YSYEKL. V lost 4 bases, J lost 13 bases, and 25 bases lay in between. The CDR3 covers 15 residues. Here the CDR3 reads CASSPRGGATPQSTF. The CDR3 region has the DNA TGCGCCAGCAGCCCCCGCGGGGGGGCCACCCCGCAGTCCACCTTC.

This clone was seen many times. In DNA, the CDR3 is TGTGCCAGCAGCCCGGTGGAGCCGGGACTAGCGGGGCAAGAGACCCAGTACTTC. It translates to CASSPVEPGLAGQETQYF. The chain is built from TRBV7-2 and TRBJ2-5; 13 bases match TRBD2. The V and J ends lost 5 bases and 2 bases, in that order; junction bases with no gene match: 11. Germline V lookup: CDR1 SGHTA, CDR2 FQGNSA. CDR3 length equals 18 residues.

This clone was seen repeatedly, ten times or more. The chain recombines TRBV5-1 with TRBJ2-1; tentatively, D is TRBD1 (7 bases). CDR3 length equals 15 residues. From germline, CDR1 is SGHRS and CDR2 YFSETQ. Deletions cut 0 bases from V and 7 bases from J, with 14 bases between. CDR3 sequence (DNA): TGCGCCAGCAGCTTGGGGAGGGGGCAAGGGAATGAGCAGTTCTTC. Its protein product is CASSLGRGQGNEQFF.

V usage is TRBV6-5 and J usage is TRBJ2-3; weak D call: TRBD2 (5 bases). Germline V gene lookup returns CDR1 MNHEY and CDR2 SVGAGI. V was shortened by 8 bases and J by 4 bases, with 13 bases between the two germline ends. This CDR3 region has 13 residues. The CDR3 DNA is TGTGCCAGCTCGAGGGCAGGTGCAGATACGCAGTATTTT. Its protein is CASSRAGADTQYF.

This clone is medium-sized by share. The chain uses TRBV14 and TRBJ1-3; tentatively, D is TRBD1 (6 bases). This CDR3 has 15 residues. The V and J ends lost 4 bases and 3 bases respectively, with 13 bases between them. Germline loops: CDR1 SGHDN, CDR2 FVKESK. CDR3 coding DNA: TGTGCCAGCAGCCCAACGACAGGCGTTGGAAACACCATATATTTT. It translates to CASSPTTGVGNTIYF.

This clone was seen at least ten times. The J gene is TRBJ2-3, the V gene TRBV5-8, with D perhaps TRBD2 (6 bases). The CDR3 runs to 17 residues. V lost 4 bases to trimming and J lost 1 base, with 19 bases between them. CDR1 SGHTS and CDR2 YDEGEE come from the germline V gene. The CDR3 region has the DNA TGTGCCAGCAGCCCTAGCGAAACCCTATTCGGCACAGATACGCAGTATTTT. This translates into CASSPSETLFGTDTQYF.

This clone was found many times. The rearrangement joins TRBV15 to TRBJ1-2; 9 bases align to TRBD1. Germline CDR1 LNHNV, CDR2 YYDKDF (reference sequence). V trimming: 3 bases; J trimming: 2 bases; junction bases outside the gene matches: 7. The CDR3 is 16 residues long. CDR3 DNA: TGTGCCACCAGCAGCTGGGACAGGGAAATCAACTATGGCTACACCTTC. It specifies CATSSWDREINYGYTF.

In its sample, this clone was seen many times. The rearrangement joins TRBV7-6 to TRBJ2-1; possible D gene TRBD2, 5 bases. Germline V gene data show CDR1 as SGHVS and CDR2 as FNYEAQ. The V gene lost 0 bases and the J gene lost 2 bases, with 5 bases spanning the gap. This CDR3 has 14 amino acids. The CDR3 region is CASSLAGAYNEQFF. The CDR3 DNA reads as TGTGCCAGCAGCTTAGCCGGGGCCTACAATGAGCAGTTCTTC.

This clone was observed at least ten times. The genes are TRBV6-1 and TRBJ1-5; D is ambiguous. V lost 10 bases and J 1 base, leaving 11 bases between the germline ends. Germline CDR1 MNHNS, CDR2 SASEGT. This CDR3 has 13 residues. The CDR3 DNA sequence: TGTGCCATCGGTCCAAAGAGCAATCAGCCCCAGCATTTT. It yields the protein CAIGPKSNQPQHF.

In this sample, this clone turned up a few times. The rearrangement joins TRBV6-6 to TRBJ2-5; TRBD2 aligns across 7 bases. The germline CDR1 and CDR2 sequences are MNHNY and SVGAGI (reference sequence). The CDR3 is 15 amino acids. V lost 3 bases, J lost 1 base, and 5 bases stayed unmatched. The CDR3 DNA reads TGTGCCAGCAGTTATGGGGGGGACCTCCAAGAGACCCAGTACTTC. Translation: CASSYGGDLQETQYF.